These T cell receptor beta chains were read from a single sample in a study of vaccination and CD4 T cells after COVID-19. These receptors have no known antigen. TCRdb reanalysed the PCR reads using MiXCR and keeps one entry per CDR3 protein. Among 12,000 or so distinct CDR3 sequences listed, about a third were seen once. The sample was CD4+ T cells from blood, cultured in vitro, taken before SARS-CoV-2 vaccination. The receptors come from a human donor who received a COVID-19 vaccine. Each CDR3 is given with its conserved first and last residue. Fields, in order: J gene, V gene, clone size, CDR3 length, CDR3 protein. Where a row states a size, it is once, few, many or the class of an expanded clone; other rows omit it.

TRBJ2-5 | TRBV19 | NA | 15 | CASSISPQRYETQYF
TRBJ2-5 | TRBV20-1 | few | 15 | CSARVGGGARETQYF
TRBJ1-4 | TRBV24-1 | NA | 19 | CATSDFRADRGKANEKLFF
TRBJ1-2 | TRBV19 | few | 14 | CASSLTAHDYGYTF
TRBJ1-6 | TRBV6-5 | NA | 17 | CASSSRQGNSFNSPLHF
TRBJ1-2 | TRBV16 | NA | 14 | CASSQHRQDYGYTF
TRBJ1-6 | TRBV20-1 | NA | 15 | CSASSASSYNSPLHF
TRBJ1-1 | TRBV19 | few | 13 | CASSAGQSPEAFF
TRBJ2-1 | TRBV7-9 | NA | 17 | CASSTGVGTGVGNEQFF
TRBJ2-5 | TRBV24-1 | NA | 15 | CATSDSRTRQETQYF
TRBJ1-2 | TRBV6-1 | NA | 16 | CASSEGTAYKIYGYTF